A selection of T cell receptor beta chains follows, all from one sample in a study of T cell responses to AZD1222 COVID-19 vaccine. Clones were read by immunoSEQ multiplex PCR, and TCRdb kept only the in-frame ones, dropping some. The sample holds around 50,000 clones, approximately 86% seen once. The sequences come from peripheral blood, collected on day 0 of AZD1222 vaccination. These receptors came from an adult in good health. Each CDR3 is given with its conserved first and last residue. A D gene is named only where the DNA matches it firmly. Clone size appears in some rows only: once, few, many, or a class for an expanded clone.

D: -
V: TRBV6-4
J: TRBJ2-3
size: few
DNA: TGTGCCAGCAGTGCCGGGACAACAGATACGCAGTATTTT
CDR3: CASSAGTTDTQYF

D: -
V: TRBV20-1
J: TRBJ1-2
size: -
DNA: TGCAGTGCCAGTCTAGCTAGCTATGGCTACACCTTC
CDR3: CSASLASYGYTF

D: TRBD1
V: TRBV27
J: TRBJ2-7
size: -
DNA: TGTGCCAGCAGTGAAACCGGGACAGCCAGCTACGAGCAGTACTTC
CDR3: CASSETGTASYEQYF

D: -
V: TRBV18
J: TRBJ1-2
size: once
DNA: TGTGCCAGCTCACCGACGGAGACCTATGGCTACACCTTC
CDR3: CASSPTETYGYTF

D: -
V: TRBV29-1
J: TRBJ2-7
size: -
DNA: TGCAGCGTGAGAGCGGTGGACAGTCTCTACGAGCAGTACTTC
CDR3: CSVRAVDSLYEQYF

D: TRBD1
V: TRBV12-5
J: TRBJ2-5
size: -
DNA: TGTGCTAGTGGTTTGGGACAGGGAGTAGTTGAGACCCAGTACTTC
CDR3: CASGLGQGVVETQYF

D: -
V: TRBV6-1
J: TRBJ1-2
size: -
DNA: TGTGCCAGCAGTGAAACGGGAACCACTTGGGGCTACACCTTC
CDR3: CASSETGTTWGYTF

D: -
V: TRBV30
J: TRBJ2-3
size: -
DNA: TGTGCCTGGCGGAGCACAGATACGCAGTATTTT
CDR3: CAWRSTDTQYF

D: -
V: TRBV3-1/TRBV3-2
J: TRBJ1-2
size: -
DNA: TGTGCCAGCAGCCAAGGGGTGATATATGGCTACACCTTC
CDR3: CASSQGVIYGYTF

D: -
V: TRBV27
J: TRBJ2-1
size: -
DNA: TGTGCCAGCAGTTTAAATTTCGTTGCGAATGAGCAGTTCTTC
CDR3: CASSLNFVANEQFF

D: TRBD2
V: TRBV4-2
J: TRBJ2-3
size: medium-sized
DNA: TGTGCCAGCAGCCAAGATCTAGCGGGAGGCACAGATACGCAGTATTTT
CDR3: CASSQDLAGGTDTQYF

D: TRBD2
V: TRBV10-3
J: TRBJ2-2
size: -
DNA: TGTGCCATCAGTGATAGGACTAGCGGGAGAGCGAACACCGGGGAGCTGTTTTTT
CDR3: CAISDRTSGRANTGELFF

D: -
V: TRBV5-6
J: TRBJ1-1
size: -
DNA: TGTGCCAGCAGCTTGGAACAGTACACTGAAGCTTTCTTT
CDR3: CASSLEQYTEAFF

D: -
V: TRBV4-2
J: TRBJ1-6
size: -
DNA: TGTGCCAGCATGAACCAGGTTGGCTCCTATAATTCACCCCTCCACTTT
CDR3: CASMNQVGSYNSPLHF

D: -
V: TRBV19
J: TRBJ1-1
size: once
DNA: TGTGCCAGTCCGGAGGGTCTGAACACTGAAGCTTTCTTT
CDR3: CASPEGLNTEAFF

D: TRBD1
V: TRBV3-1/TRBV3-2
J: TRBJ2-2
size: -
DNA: TGTGCCAGCAGATCCAGTCAGGGGGCGGGCACCGGGGAGCTGTTTTTT
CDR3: CASRSSQGAGTGELFF

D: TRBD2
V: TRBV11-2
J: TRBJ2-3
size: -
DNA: TGTGCCAGCAGCGGGCCCCTAGCGGGAGGAAACACAGATACGCAGTATTTT
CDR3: CASSGPLAGGNTDTQYF

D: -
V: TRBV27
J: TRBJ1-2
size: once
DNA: TGTGCCAGCAGGATGACAGTGAACTATGGCTACACCTTC
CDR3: CASRMTVNYGYTF

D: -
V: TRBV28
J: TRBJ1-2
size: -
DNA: TGTGCCAGCAGTCCCCTAGGTGAAGGGGCGCAGGGTAACTATGGCTACACCTTC
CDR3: CASSPLGEGAQGNYGYTF

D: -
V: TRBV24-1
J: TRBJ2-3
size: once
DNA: TGTGCCACCAGCGAGCCCAAGTCGGGGGCCACAGATACGCAGTATTTT
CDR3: CATSEPKSGATDTQYF

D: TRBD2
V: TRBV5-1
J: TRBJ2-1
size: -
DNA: TGCGCCAGCAGCTTGGGACCGACTAGCGGAATCTACAATGAGCAGTTCTTC
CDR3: CASSLGPTSGIYNEQFF

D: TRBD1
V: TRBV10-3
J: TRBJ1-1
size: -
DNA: TGTGCCATCAGTGACCGGGACAGGGGATCCACTGAAGCTTTCTTT
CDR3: CAISDRDRGSTEAFF

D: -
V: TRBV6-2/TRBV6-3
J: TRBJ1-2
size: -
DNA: TGTGCCAGCAGTTCTTCAGGGGCGGGCTATGGCTACACCTTC
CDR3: CASSSSGAGYGYTF

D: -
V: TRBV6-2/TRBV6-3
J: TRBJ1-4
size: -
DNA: TGTGCCAGCAGCTTCACCCAACGACGGGAAAAACTGTTTTTT
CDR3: CASSFTQRREKLFF

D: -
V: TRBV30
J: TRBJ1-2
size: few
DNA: TGTGCCTCATCCCAGACAGGACATGGCTACACCTTC
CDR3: CASSQTGHGYTF

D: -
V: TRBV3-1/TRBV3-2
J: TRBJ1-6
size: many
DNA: TGTGCCAGCAGCCAAGGGGGGGATAATTCACCCCTCCACTTT
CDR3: CASSQGGDNSPLHF

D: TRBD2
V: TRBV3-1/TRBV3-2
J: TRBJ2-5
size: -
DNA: TGTGCCAGCAGCCCCGGGCGGGAGCACCCCATCCAAGAGACCCAGTACTTC
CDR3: CASSPGREHPIQETQYF

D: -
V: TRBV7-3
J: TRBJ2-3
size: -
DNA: TGTGCCAGCAGCTTAAGAAGTATGGCGTCCTCGGATACGCAGTATTTT
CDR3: CASSLRSMASSDTQYF

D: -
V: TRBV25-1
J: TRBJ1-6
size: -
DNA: TGTGCCAGCCAAGTGAATATAAATTCACCCCTCCACTTT
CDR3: CASQVNINSPLHF

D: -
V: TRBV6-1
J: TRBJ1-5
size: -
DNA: TGTGCCAGCAGTGACCAGCCCGCGAATCAGCCCCAGCATTTT
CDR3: CASSDQPANQPQHF

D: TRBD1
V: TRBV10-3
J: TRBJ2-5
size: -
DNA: TGTGCCATCAGTGGACAGGGGAAAGAGACCCAGTACTTC
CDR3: CAISGQGKETQYF

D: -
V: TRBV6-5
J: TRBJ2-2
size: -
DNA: TGTGCCAGCGCAACCGGGACAAGGAACACCGGGGAGCTGTTTTTT
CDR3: CASATGTRNTGELFF

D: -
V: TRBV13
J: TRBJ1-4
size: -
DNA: TGTGCCAGCAGCCGCGGGGCGTTTGAAAAACTGTTTTTT
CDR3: CASSRGAFEKLFF

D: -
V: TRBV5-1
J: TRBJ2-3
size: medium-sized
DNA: TGCGCCAGCAGCTTTGGGGTACAGGGTGGCACAGATACGCAGTATTTT
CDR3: CASSFGVQGGTDTQYF

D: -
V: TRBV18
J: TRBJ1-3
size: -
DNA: TGTGCCAGCTCGCCGACAGATGGAAACACCATATATTTT
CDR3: CASSPTDGNTIYF

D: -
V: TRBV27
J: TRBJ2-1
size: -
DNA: TGTGCCAGCAGTTTATCCGTCCGGACGGGCTACAATGAGCAGTTCTTC
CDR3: CASSLSVRTGYNEQFF

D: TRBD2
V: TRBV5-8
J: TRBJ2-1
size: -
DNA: TGTGCCAGCAGCCGAGTACTAGCGGGAGGGACCTTATACAATGAGCAGTTCTTC
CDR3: CASSRVLAGGTLYNEQFF

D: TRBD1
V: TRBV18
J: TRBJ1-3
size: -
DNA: TGTGCCAGCTCACCGGGACAGGGTAACGGAAACACCATATATTTT
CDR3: CASSPGQGNGNTIYF

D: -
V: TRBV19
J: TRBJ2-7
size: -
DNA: TGTGCCAGTAGTCACGGCTACGAGCAGTACTTC
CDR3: CASSHGYEQYF